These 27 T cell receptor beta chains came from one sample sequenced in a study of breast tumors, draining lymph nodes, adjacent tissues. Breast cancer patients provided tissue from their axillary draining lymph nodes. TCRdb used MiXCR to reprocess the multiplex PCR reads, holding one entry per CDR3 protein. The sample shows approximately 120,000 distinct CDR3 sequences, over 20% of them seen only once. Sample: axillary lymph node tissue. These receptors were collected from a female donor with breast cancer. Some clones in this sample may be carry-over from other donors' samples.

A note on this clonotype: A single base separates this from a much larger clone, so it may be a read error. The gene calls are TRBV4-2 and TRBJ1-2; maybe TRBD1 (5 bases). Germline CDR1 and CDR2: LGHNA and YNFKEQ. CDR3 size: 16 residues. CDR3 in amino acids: CARSRVGAVGNYGYTF. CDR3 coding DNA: TGTGCCCGCAGCCGCGTCGGGGCCGTAGGTAACTATGGCTACACCTTC.

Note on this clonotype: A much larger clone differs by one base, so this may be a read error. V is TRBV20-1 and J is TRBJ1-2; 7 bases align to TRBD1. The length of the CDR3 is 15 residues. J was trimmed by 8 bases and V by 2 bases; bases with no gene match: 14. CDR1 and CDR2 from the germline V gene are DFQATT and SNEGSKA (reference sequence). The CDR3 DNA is TGCAGTGCTAGATCCCGGACAGGAGGTGTCTACGGCTACACCTTC. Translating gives CSARSRTGGVYGYTF.

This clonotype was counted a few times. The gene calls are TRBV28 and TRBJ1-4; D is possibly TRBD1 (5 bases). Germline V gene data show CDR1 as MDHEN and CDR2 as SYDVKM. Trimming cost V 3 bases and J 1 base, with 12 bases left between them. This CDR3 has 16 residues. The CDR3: CASSLPDRETNEKLFF. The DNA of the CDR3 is TGTGCCAGCAGTTTGCCCGACAGAGAAACTAATGAAAAACTGTTTTTT.

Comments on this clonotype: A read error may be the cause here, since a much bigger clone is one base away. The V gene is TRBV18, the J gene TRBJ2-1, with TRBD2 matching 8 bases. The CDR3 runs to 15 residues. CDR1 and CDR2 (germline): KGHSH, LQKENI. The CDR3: CASSRVSGSYNEQSF. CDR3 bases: TGTGCCAGCTCACGCGTAAGCGGGAGTTACAATGAGCAGTCCTTC.

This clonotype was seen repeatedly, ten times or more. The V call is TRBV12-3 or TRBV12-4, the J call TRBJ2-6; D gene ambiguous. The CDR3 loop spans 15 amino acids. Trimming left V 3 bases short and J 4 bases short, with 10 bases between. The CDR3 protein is CASSFAGMGANVLTF. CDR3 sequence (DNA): TGTGCCAGCAGTTTTGCTGGGATGGGGGCCAACGTCCTGACTTTC.

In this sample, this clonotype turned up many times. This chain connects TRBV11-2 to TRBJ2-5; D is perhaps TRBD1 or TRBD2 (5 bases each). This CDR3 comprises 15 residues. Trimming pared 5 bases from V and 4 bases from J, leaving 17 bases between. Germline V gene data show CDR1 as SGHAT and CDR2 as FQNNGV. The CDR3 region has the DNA TGTGCCAGCAGCGTTGCCGGGACGGCTAGAGAGACCCAGTACTTC. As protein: CASSVAGTARETQYF.

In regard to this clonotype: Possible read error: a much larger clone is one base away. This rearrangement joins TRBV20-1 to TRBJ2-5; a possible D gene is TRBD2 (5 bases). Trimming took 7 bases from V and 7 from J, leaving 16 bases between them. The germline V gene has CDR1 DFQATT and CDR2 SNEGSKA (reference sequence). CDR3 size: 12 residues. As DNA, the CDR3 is TGCAGTGAACTAGGCAAAGGAGGGACCCAGTACTTC. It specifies CSELGKGGTQYF.

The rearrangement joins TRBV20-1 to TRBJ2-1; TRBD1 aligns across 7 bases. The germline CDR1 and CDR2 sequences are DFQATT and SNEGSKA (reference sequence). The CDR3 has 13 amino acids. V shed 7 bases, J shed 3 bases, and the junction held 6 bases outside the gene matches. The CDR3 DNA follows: TGCAGTGTCGTGGGACAGCACTACAATGAGCAGTTCTTC. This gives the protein CSVVGQHYNEQFF.

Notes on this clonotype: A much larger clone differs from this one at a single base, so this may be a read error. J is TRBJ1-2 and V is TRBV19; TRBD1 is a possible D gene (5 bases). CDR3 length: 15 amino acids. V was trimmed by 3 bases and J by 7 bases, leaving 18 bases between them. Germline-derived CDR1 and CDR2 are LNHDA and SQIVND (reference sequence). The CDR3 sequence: CASSIDLRTSVGYTF. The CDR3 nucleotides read TGTGCCAGTAGTATCGATTTACGGACAAGTGTTGGCTACACCTTC. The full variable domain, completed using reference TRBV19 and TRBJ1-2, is DGGITQSPKYLFRKEGQNVTLSCEQNLNHDAMYWYRQDPGQGLRLIYYSQIVNDFQKGDIAEGYSVSREKKESFPLTVTSAQKNPTAFYLCASSIDLRTSVGYTFGSGTRLTVV.

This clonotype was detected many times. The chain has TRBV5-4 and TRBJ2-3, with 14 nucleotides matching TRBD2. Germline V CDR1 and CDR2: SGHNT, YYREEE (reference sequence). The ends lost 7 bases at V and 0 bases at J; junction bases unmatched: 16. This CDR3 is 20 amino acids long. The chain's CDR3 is CASGGGLAGVGTRSTDTQYF. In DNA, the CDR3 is TGTGCCAGCGGGGGGGGACTAGCGGGAGTGGGGACAAGGAGCACAGATACGCAGTATTTT.

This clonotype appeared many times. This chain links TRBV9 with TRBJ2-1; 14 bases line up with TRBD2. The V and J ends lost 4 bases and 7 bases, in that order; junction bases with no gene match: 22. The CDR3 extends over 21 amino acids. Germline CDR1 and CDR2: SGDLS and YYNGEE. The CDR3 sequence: CASSSNPTGTSGREPGNEQFF. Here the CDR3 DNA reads TGTGCCAGCAGCAGCAACCCTACCGGGACTAGCGGGAGAGAGCCGGGGAATGAGCAGTTCTTC.

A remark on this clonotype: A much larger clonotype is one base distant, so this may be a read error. CDR3 in amino acids: CASGLERKLFF. The CDR3 bases are TGTGCCAGCGGCTTAGAGAGAAAACTGTTTTTT. V usage is TRBV7-9 and J usage is TRBJ1-4; D ambiguous. Germline loops: CDR1 SEHNR, CDR2 FQNEAQ (reference sequence). The CDR3 covers 11 residues.

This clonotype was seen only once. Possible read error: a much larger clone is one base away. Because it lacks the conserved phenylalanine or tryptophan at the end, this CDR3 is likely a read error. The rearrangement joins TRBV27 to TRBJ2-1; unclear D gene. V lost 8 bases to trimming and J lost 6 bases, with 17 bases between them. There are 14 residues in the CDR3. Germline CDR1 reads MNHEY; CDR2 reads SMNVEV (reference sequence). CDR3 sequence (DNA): TGTGCCAGCTGCATGTACAGAGGATCCAATGAGCAGTTCCTC. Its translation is CASCMYRGSNEQFL.

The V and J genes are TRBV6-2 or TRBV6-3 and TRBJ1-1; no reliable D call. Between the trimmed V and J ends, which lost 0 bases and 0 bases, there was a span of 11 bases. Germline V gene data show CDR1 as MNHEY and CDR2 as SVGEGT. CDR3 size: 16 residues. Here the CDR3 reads CASSYSADRMNTEAFF. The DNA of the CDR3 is TGTGCCAGCAGTTACTCTGCGGACCGGATGAACACTGAAGCTTTCTTT.

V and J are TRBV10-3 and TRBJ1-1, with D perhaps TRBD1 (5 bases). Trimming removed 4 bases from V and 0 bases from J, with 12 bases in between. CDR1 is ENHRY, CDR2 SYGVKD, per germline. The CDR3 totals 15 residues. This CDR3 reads CAISASGALNTEAFF. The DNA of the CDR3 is TGTGCCATCAGTGCCAGCGGGGCGCTGAACACTGAAGCTTTCTTT.

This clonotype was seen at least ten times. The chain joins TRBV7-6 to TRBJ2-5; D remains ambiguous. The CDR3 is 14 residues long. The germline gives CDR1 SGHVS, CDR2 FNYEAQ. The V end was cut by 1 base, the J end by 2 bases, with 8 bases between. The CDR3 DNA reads TGTGCCAGCAGCTTAGGAGCTCCACAAGAGACCCAGTACTTC. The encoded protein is CASSLGAPQETQYF.

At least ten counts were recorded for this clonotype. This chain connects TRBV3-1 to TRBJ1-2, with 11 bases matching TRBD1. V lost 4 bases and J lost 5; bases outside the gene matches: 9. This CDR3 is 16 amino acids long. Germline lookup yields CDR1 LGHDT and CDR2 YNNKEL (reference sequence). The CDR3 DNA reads TGTGCCAGCAGCCCGAGGACAGGGGGCTGGGGGTATGGCTACACCTTC. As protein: CASSPRTGGWGYGYTF.

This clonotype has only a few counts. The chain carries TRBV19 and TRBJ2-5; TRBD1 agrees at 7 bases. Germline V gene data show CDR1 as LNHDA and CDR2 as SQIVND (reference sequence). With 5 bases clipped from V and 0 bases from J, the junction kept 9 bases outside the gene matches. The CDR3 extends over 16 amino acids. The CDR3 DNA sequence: TGTGCCAGTAGTTCAAAACAGGGGATTAACCAAGAGACCCAGTACTTC. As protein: CASSSKQGINQETQYF.

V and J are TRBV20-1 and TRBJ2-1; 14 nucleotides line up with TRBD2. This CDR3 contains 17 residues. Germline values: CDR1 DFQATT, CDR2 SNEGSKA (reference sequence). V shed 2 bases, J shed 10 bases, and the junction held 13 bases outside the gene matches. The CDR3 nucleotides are TGCAGTGCTAGAACGACTAGCGGGAGGGCCTCCAGCCACGAGCAGTTCTTC. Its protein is CSARTTSGRASSHEQFF.

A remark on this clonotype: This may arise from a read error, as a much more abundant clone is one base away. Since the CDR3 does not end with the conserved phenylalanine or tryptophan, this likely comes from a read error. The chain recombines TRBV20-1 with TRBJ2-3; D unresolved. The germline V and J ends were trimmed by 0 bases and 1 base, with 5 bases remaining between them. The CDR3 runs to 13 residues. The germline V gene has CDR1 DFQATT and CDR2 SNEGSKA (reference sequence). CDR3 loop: CSAREAGTDTQYS. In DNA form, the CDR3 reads TGCAGTGCTAGAGAGGCAGGCACAGATACGCAGTATTCT.

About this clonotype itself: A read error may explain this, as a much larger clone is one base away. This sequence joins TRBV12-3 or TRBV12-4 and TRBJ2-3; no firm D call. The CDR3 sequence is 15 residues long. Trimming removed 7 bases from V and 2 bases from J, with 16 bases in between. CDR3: CASIRGTTVTDTQYF. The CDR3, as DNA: TGTGCCAGCATCAGAGGAACCACTGTCACAGATACGCAGTATTTT.

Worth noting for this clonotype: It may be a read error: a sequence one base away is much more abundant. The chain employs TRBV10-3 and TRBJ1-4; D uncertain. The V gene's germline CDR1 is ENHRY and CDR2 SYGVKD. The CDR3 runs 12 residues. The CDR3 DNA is TGTACCATCTCGTCGGCTAATGAAAAACTGTTTTTT. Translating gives CTISSANEKLFF.

The CDR3 here is CASSLLAGGRYEQYF. The CDR3 DNA reads TGTGCCAGCAGCCTCTTGGCGGGAGGTCGGTACGAGCAGTACTTC. The chain uses TRBV28 and TRBJ2-7; 8 bases fit TRBD2. The V and J ends lost 6 bases and 4 bases, in that order; junction bases with no gene match: 11. CDR3 length equals 15 residues. The germline V gene encodes CDR1 MDHEN and CDR2 SYDVKM.

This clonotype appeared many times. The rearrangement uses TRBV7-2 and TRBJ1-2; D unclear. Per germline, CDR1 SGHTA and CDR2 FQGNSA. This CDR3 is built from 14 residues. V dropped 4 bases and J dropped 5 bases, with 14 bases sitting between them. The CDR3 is CASSSGTLGYGYTF. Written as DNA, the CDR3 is TGTGCCAGCAGCTCAGGAACCCTAGGGTATGGCTACACCTTC.

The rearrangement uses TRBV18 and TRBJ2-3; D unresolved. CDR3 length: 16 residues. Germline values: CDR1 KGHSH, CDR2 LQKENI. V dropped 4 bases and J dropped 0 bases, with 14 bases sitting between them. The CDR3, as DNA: TGTGCCAGCTCACTTCAGACCGGCTCTAGCACAGATACGCAGTATTTT. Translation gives CASSLQTGSSTDTQYF. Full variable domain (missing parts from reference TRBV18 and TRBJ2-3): NAGVMQNPRHLVRRRGQEARLRCSPMKGHSHVYWYRQLPEEGLKFMVYLQKENIIDESGMPKERFSAEFPKEGPSILRIQQVVRGDSAAYFCASSLQTGSSTDTQYFGPGTRLTVL.

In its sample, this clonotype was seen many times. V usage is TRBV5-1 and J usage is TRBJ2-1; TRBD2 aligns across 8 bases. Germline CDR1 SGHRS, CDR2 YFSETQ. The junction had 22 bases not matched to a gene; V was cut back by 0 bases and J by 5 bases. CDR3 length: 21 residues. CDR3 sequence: CASSLVSGLVPRKQQNNEQFF. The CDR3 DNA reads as TGCGCCAGCAGCTTGGTGTCGGGACTAGTCCCAAGAAAACAACAAAACAATGAGCAGTTCTTC. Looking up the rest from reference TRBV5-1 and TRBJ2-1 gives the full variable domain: KAGVTQTPRYLIKTRGQQVTLSCSPISGHRSVSWYQQTPGQGLQFLFEYFSETQRNKGNFPGRFSGRQFSNSRSEMNVSTLELGDSALYLCASSLVSGLVPRKQQNNEQFFGPGTRLTVL.

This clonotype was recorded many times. The CDR3 protein is CASSRWGSYEQYF. CDR3 in DNA: TGTGCCAGCAGCCGGTGGGGCTCCTACGAGCAGTACTTC. The J gene is TRBJ2-7, the V gene TRBV14; D ambiguous. CDR1 is SGHDN and CDR2 is FVKESK in the germline V gene. The CDR3 is made up of 13 amino acids. V lost 4 bases and J lost 0, with 7 bases in between.